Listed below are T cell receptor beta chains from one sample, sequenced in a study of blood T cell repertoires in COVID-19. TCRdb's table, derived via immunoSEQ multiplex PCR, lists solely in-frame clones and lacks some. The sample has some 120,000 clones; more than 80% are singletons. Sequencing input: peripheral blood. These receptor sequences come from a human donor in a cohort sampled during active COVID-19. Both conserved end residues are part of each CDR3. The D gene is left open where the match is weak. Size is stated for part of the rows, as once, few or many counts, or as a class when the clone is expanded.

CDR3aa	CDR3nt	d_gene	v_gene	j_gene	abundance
CASSVTGKAQETQYF	TGTGCCAGCAGCGTCACAGGGAAGGCCCAAGAGACCCAGTACTTC	-	TRBV7-3	TRBJ2-5	-
CASSPGRAAGSSEQYF	TGTGCCAGCAGCCCCGGTAGGGCTGCAGGGTCGTCCGAGCAGTACTTC	-	TRBV4-2	TRBJ2-7	few
CASSQDPAGVYEQYF	TGCGCCAGCAGCCAAGATCCCGCAGGGGTGTACGAGCAGTACTTC	-	TRBV4-1	TRBJ2-7	-
CAVGRGRSSGNTIYF	TGTGCCGTAGGCCGAGGCCGAAGCTCTGGAAACACCATATATTTT	-	TRBV7-9	TRBJ1-3	-
CASSPRTGNYGYTF	TGTGCCAGCAGTCCCCGGACAGGGAACTATGGCTACACCTTC	TRBD1	TRBV27	TRBJ1-2	-
CASSFRGNREETQYF	TGTGCCAGCAGCTTCAGGGGCAACAGGGAAGAGACCCAGTACTTC	-	TRBV7-3	TRBJ2-5	-
CASSPGLGDQPQHF	TGTGCCAGCAGCCCGGGACTGGGGGATCAGCCCCAGCATTTT	-	TRBV28	TRBJ1-5	few
CASSPRDIPNYGYTF	TGTGCCAGCTCACCCCGGGACATACCTAACTATGGCTACACCTTC	-	TRBV18	TRBJ1-2	once
CASTRTGTEAFF	TGTGCCAGCACTCGGACAGGGACTGAAGCTTTCTTT	TRBD1	TRBV12-3/TRBV12-4	TRBJ1-1	-
CARILLYEQYF	TGTGCCAGAATTCTCCTTTACGAGCAGTACTTC	-	TRBV5-6	TRBJ2-7	-
CASSRGQSGANVLTF	TGTGCCAGCAGCCGGGGACAGTCTGGGGCCAACGTCCTGACTTTC	TRBD1	TRBV11-3	TRBJ2-6	-
CASSPRDREETQYF	TGTGCCAGCAGCCCCCGGGACAGGGAAGAGACCCAGTACTTC	TRBD1	TRBV3-1/TRBV3-2	TRBJ2-5	once
CAWSVADDQPQHF	TGTGCCTGGAGTGTAGCGGATGATCAGCCCCAGCATTTT	-	TRBV30	TRBJ1-5	-
CASSQVGRTNTEAFF	TGTGCCAGCAGCCAAGTAGGGAGGACGAACACTGAAGCTTTCTTT	-	TRBV4-2	TRBJ1-1	-
CASSQTTESIGGYTF	TGTGCCAGTAGCCAAACGACAGAGTCGATAGGTGGCTACACCTTC	-	TRBV19	TRBJ1-2	-
CASSRKGTGGRTGELFF	TGCGCCAGCAGCCGCAAGGGGACAGGGGGTCGCACCGGGGAGCTGTTTTTT	TRBD1	TRBV4-3	TRBJ2-2	-
CASSSGTISSGNTIYF	TGTGCCAGCAGCTCCGGGACTATAAGCTCTGGAAACACCATATATTTT	-	TRBV28	TRBJ1-3	-
CASRTVSLQETQYF	TGTGCCAGCAGGACAGTCAGTCTCCAAGAGACCCAGTACTTC	-	TRBV6-5	TRBJ2-5	-
CASSPPPYEQYF	TGTGCCAGCAGTCCCCCTCCCTACGAGCAGTACTTC	-	TRBV6-5	TRBJ2-7	few
CASTGQGTGANVLTF	TGTGCCAGTACCGGACAGGGGACTGGGGCCAACGTCCTGACTTTC	TRBD1	TRBV19	TRBJ2-6	-
CASSIIAGGSTDTQYF	TGTGCCAGCAGCATCATAGCGGGGGGGAGCACAGATACGCAGTATTTT	TRBD2	TRBV11-3	TRBJ2-3	few
CASRGTPPANEKLFF	TGTGCCAGCAGAGGGACACCCCCGGCTAATGAAAAACTGTTTTTT	-	TRBV6-5	TRBJ1-4	-
CASSYGLGSNNSPLHF	TGTGCCAGCAGTTACGGGTTGGGCAGTAATAATTCACCCCTCCACTTT	-	TRBV6-5	TRBJ1-6	few
CASSPSGLLFYYEQYF	TGTGCCAGCAGTCCGTCGGGACTCCTCTTCTACTACGAGCAGTACTTC	-	TRBV27	TRBJ2-7	-
CASSLSQGNNQPQHF	TGTGCCAGCAGTTTATCCCAGGGTAACAATCAGCCCCAGCATTTT	-	TRBV28	TRBJ1-5	-
CASCGSGREKLFF	TGTGCCAGCTGCGGTTCGGGGAGGGAAAAACTGTTTTTT	-	TRBV6-5	TRBJ1-4	once
CASSRSTGSYGYTF	TGTGCCAGCAGCCGATCGACAGGGTCCTATGGCTACACCTTC	TRBD1	TRBV11-1	TRBJ1-2	few
CAIGRGYEQYF	TGTGCCATCGGCAGGGGCTACGAGCAGTACTTC	-	TRBV6-4	TRBJ2-7	-
CARAGSSGNTIYF	TGTGCCCGGGCAGGAAGCTCTGGAAACACCATATATTTT	-	TRBV30	TRBJ1-3	-
CASRAHQGAFNSPLHF	TGTGCCAGCAGAGCCCACCAGGGGGCGTTTAATTCACCCCTCCACTTT	TRBD1	TRBV27	TRBJ1-6	-
CASSPSTVNTEAFF	TGTGCCAGCAGCCCCTCAACAGTGAACACTGAAGCTTTCTTT	-	TRBV28	TRBJ1-1	-
CASSLPGTLAGREQFF	TGTGCCAGCAGCTTGCCTGGAACACTAGCCGGGAGGGAGCAGTTCTTC	TRBD2	TRBV7-8	TRBJ2-1	-
CASSEGALTDTQYF	TGTGCCAGCAGCGAGGGGGCCCTCACAGATACGCAGTATTTT	TRBD1	TRBV5-5	TRBJ2-3	-
CASSKGTASSYEQYF	TGTGCCAGCAGCAAAGGGACAGCCAGCTCCTACGAGCAGTACTTC	TRBD1	TRBV7-2	TRBJ2-7	-
CASSPIAGANTEAFF	TGCGCCAGCAGCCCTATCGCGGGGGCTAACACTGAAGCTTTCTTT	-	TRBV5-1	TRBJ1-1	once
CASSLKGGAGSLEQYF	TGTGCCAGCAGCCTCAAAGGGGGGGCAGGATCACTCGAGCAGTACTTC	-	TRBV7-9	TRBJ2-7	-
CSVTGFGRAYEQYF	TGCAGCGTTACTGGTTTCGGGCGGGCCTACGAGCAGTACTTC	-	TRBV29-1	TRBJ2-7	-
CASSERGISYGYTF	TGTGCCAGCAGTGAACGGGGGATTTCCTATGGCTACACCTTC	-	TRBV6-1	TRBJ1-2	-
CASSLSQGAGFEAFF	TGTGCCAGCAGCTTATCCCAAGGGGCTGGGTTTGAAGCTTTCTTT	-	TRBV11-3	TRBJ1-1	-
CASSQARKGTGSSGANVLTF	TGCGCCAGCAGCCAAGCCCGGAAAGGGACAGGTAGCTCTGGGGCCAACGTCCTGACTTTC	TRBD1	TRBV4-1	TRBJ2-6	-
CASSPGTSFQSYNEQFF	TGCGCCAGCAGCCCAGGGACTAGTTTCCAGTCCTACAATGAGCAGTTCTTC	TRBD2	TRBV4-3	TRBJ2-1	medium-sized
CASSPGTDYNEQFF	TGCGCCAGCAGCCCAGGGACAGACTACAATGAGCAGTTCTTC	TRBD1	TRBV4-3	TRBJ2-1	-
CASSLPNSGHNYGYTF	TGTGCCAGCAGTTTACCAAACTCAGGGCATAACTATGGCTACACCTTC	-	TRBV28	TRBJ1-2	-
CATSDRGQIEAFF	TGTGCCACCAGTGACCGGGGACAGATTGAAGCTTTCTTT	TRBD1	TRBV24-1	TRBJ1-1	-
CASSLVGSGIVDTQYF	TGTGCCAGCAGCTTGGTGGGTAGCGGGATAGTGGATACGCAGTATTTT	TRBD2	TRBV5-4	TRBJ2-3	-
CAISATSGGHSEQFF	TGTGCCATCAGCGCAACTAGCGGGGGGCACAGTGAGCAGTTCTTC	TRBD2	TRBV10-3	TRBJ2-1	-
CASSYSSVNGFYEQYF	TGTGCCAGCAGTTACTCGAGTGTCAACGGTTTCTACGAGCAGTACTTC	-	TRBV6-5	TRBJ2-7	-
CASSYSMYGFTDTQYF	TGTGCCAGCAGTTACTCGATGTACGGTTTCACAGATACGCAGTATTTT	-	TRBV6-5	TRBJ2-3	-
CASSINSGILYEQYF	TGTGCCAGTAGTATTAACTCGGGAATCCTCTACGAGCAGTACTTC	-	TRBV19	TRBJ2-7	-
CSVSGSHSGELFF	TGCAGCGTCAGTGGCAGTCACAGCGGGGAGCTGTTTTTT	-	TRBV29-1	TRBJ2-2	-